These T cell receptor beta chains were read from a single sample in a study of shared T cell receptors in the human thymus. Here immunoSEQ multiplex PCR was the method, and the copy in TCRdb shows in-frame clones only, minus some. Among about 380,000 clones listed, around 95% were seen once. The specimen sequenced was thymocytes. The receptor source for this set is a human donor. CDR3s include the opening cysteine and the closing phenylalanine or tryptophan. A D gene is named only where the DNA matches it firmly. A clone size is listed for some rows: how often the clone was seen (once, few, many), or a class if it is expanded.

J | size | D | V | CDR3 | DNA
TRBJ2-7 | - | TRBD1 | TRBV27 | CASSPPRDRVSYEQYF | TGTGCCAGCAGTCCTCCCCGGGACAGGGTTTCTTACGAGCAGTACTTC
TRBJ2-7 | - | TRBD1 | TRBV5-1 | CASSAEAGTGYSYEQYF | TGCGCCAGCAGCGCAGAGGCCGGGACAGGGTACTCCTACGAGCAGTACTTC
TRBJ2-3 | - | - | TRBV9 | CASSVAGAVDTQYF | TGTGCCAGCAGCGTAGCGGGGGCAGTAGATACGCAGTATTTT
TRBJ1-1 | - | - | TRBV5-1 | CASSLGKDGYYFSTEAFF | TGCGCCAGCAGCTTGGGGAAGGACGGCTACTATTTTAGCACTGAAGCTTTCTTT
TRBJ2-7 | once | - | TRBV13 | CASSYHDAYYEQYF | TGTGCCAGCAGCTACCACGATGCTTACTACGAGCAGTACTTC
TRBJ1-5 | once | TRBD1 | TRBV28 | CASSSGQILTGPSNQPQHF | TGTGCCAGCAGTTCGGGACAGATCCTCACCGGCCCGAGTAATCAGCCCCAGCATTTT
TRBJ2-3 | - | TRBD2 | TRBV28 | CASSLWASGSRDTQYF | TGTGCCAGCAGTTTATGGGCTAGCGGGAGTAGAGATACGCAGTATTTT
TRBJ1-2 | - | TRBD1 | TRBV18 | CASSPPTQGGGYTF | TGTGCCAGCTCACCACCGACCCAGGGGGGCGGCTACACCTTC
TRBJ1-2 | - | - | TRBV27 | CASSLRPGAHNYGYTF | TGTGCCAGCAGTTTAAGACCGGGAGCCCATAACTATGGCTACACCTTC
TRBJ1-2 | - | - | TRBV28 | CASSGDVLPLYGYTF | TGTGCCAGCAGTGGGGACGTCTTACCCCTTTATGGCTACACCTTC
TRBJ1-2 | - | TRBD1 | TRBV10-3 | CAISEYEPGGNYGYTF | TGTGCCATCAGTGAGTACGAGCCAGGGGGAAACTATGGCTACACCTTC
TRBJ2-1 | - | TRBD1 | TRBV7-2 | CASSLDDREGKGMTNEQFF | TGTGCCAGCAGCCTAGACGACAGGGAAGGAAAGGGGATGACTAATGAGCAGTTCTTC
TRBJ2-7 | - | - | TRBV5-1 | CASSFQGRGFYEQYF | TGCGCCAGCAGCTTTCAGGGGAGAGGGTTCTACGAGCAGTACTTC
TRBJ2-5 | - | - | TRBV20-1 | CRPRGETQYF | TGCAGACCCCGGGGAGAGACCCAGTACTTC
TRBJ2-3 | - | - | TRBV19 | CASSIGGTSTDTQYF | TGTGCCAGTAGTATAGGCGGGACTAGCACAGATACGCAGTATTTT
TRBJ2-7 | - | - | TRBV6-1 | CASSEVRDQPDLYEQYF | TGTGCCAGCAGTGAGGTCCGGGACCAACCCGATCTTTACGAGCAGTACTTC
TRBJ1-2 | few | - | TRBV5-8 | CASSPGGGYTF | TGTGCCAGCAGCCCCGGCGGAGGCTACACCTTC
TRBJ2-5 | - | - | TRBV28 | CASSLRGIQETQYF | TGTGCCAGCAGTTTACGGGGGATTCAAGAGACCCAGTACTTC
TRBJ1-2 | - | TRBD1 | TRBV2 | CASRADRNTILFYGYTF | TGTGCCAGCAGGGCGGACAGGAACACGATACTTTTCTATGGCTACACCTTC
TRBJ2-3 | - | - | TRBV29-1 | CSVEWGFGTDTQYF | TGCAGCGTTGAATGGGGTTTCGGCACAGATACGCAGTATTTT
TRBJ1-3 | once | - | TRBV2 | CARGTQHSGNTIYF | TGTGCCAGAGGGACACAGCACTCTGGAAACACCATATATTTT
TRBJ2-5 | - | - | TRBV4-2 | CASSPGAETQYF | TGTGCCAGCAGCCCTGGAGCAGAGACCCAGTACTTC
TRBJ2-1 | - | TRBD2 | TRBV5-1 | CASSLESRGRAFHEQFF | TGCGCCAGCAGCTTGGAATCGCGCGGGAGGGCCTTCCATGAGCAGTTCTTC
TRBJ1-2 | - | - | TRBV4-1 | CASSQDWGDGNYGYTF | TGCGCCAGCAGCCAAGATTGGGGAGACGGTAACTATGGCTACACCTTC
TRBJ2-7 | - | - | TRBV6-1 | CASSELKGSYEQYF | TGTGCCAGCAGTGAATTGAAGGGGTCCTACGAGCAGTACTTC
TRBJ2-7 | - | TRBD2 | TRBV4-1 | CASSQEWASGSWEQYF | TGCGCCAGCAGCCAAGAGTGGGCTAGCGGGAGTTGGGAGCAGTACTTC
TRBJ2-4 | - | TRBD1 | TRBV19 | CASKNRGIHPLDIQYF | TGTGCCAGTAAAAACAGGGGTATCCATCCATTAGACATTCAGTACTTC
TRBJ2-7 | - | - | TRBV13 | CASSLAGPTYEQYF | TGTGCCAGCAGCTTGGCAGGGCCCACCTACGAGCAGTACTTC
TRBJ2-1 | once | - | TRBV7-2 | CASPPRGGGPYNEQFF | TGTGCCAGCCCGCCACGAGGGGGAGGCCCCTACAATGAGCAGTTCTTC
TRBJ2-1 | - | TRBD2 | TRBV5-1 | CASSVRTSRMGVRSYNEQFF | TGCGCCAGCAGCGTACGGACTAGCCGGATGGGGGTTCGGTCCTACAATGAGCAGTTCTTC
TRBJ1-5 | once | - | TRBV12-5 | CASEVISPRARQPQHF | TGTGCTAGTGAGGTTATAAGCCCGAGGGCGAGACAGCCCCAGCATTTT